This T cell receptor beta chain stems from a study of cytomegalovirus exposure and HLA in healthy donors. Study outcomes and limitations: In a later analysis, specific HLA alleles were associated with 15,000 to 20,000 TCR beta sequences at a 0.05 false discovery rate. Immune exposure was documented only through CMV serostatus.

The primer mix had 60 Vbeta and 13 Jbeta primers. Profiling relied on immunoSEQ multiplex PCR, and the TCRdb table lists in-frame clones only, not all of them. The table gives 95,000 to 150,000 clones; the top ten clones make up roughly 2% of it. For this clone: Its specificity is not known.

The junction had 5 bases not matched to a gene; V was cut back by 6 bases and J by 5 bases. This CDR3 is built from 14 residues. Germline V CDR1 and CDR2: ENHRY, SYGVKD. Specimen: PBMCs. This chain joins TRBV10-3 and TRBJ1-5, with TRBD1 matching over 9 bases. The receptor comes from a middle-aged man in good health and CMV-seronegative. The CDR3 sequence: CAISRDRVDQPQHF. CDR3 sequence (DNA): TGTGCCATCAGCCGGGACAGGGTGGATCAGCCCCAGCATTTT.